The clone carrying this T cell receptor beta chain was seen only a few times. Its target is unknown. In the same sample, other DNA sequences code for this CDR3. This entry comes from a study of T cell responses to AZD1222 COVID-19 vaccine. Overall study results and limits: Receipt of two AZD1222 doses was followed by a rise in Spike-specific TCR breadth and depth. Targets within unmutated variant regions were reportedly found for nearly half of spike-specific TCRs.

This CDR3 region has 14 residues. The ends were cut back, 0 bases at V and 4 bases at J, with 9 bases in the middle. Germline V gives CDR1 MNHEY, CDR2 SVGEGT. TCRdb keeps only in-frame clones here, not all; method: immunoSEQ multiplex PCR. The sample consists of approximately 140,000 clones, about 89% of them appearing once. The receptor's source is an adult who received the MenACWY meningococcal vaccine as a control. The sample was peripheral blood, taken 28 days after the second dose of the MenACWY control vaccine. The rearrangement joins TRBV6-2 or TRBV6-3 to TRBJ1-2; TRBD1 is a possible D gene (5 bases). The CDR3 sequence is CASSYSGQTYGYTF. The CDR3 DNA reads TGTGCCAGCAGTTACTCGGGGCAGACCTATGGCTACACCTTC.